This TCR beta chain is from a study of blood T cell repertoires in COVID-19. Study summary: In each case, the material was cDNA or gDNA derived from T cells, B-cell-depleted T cells, or PBMCs.

Recruits, aged roughly 18 to 95 years, lived in some 25 US areas. Assignment of participants to cohorts was predicated upon participant-reported clinical history. CDR1 is SGHRS, CDR2 YFSETQ, per germline. The ends were cut back, 4 bases at V and 8 bases at J, with 16 bases in the middle. The CDR3 extends over 14 amino acids. In the study's own analysis: It was from reference gene primer amplification that nucleated cell counts were estimated. Assay: immunoSEQ multiplex PCR; the TCRdb copy retains only in-frame clones and omits some. D and trimming come from the DNA, and the V and J calls and clone size come from that table. The sample lists roughly 150,000 clones; roughly 85% were seen once.

Sequenced material: PBMCs or T cells enriched from blood (not recorded which). This chain joins TRBV5-1 and TRBJ2-1; no definite D call. This clonotype was sampled from a woman in her seventies in a cohort exposed to, infected with or recovered from COVID-19 (not recorded which). Here the CDR3 DNA reads TGCGCCAGCAGCCTAGAAAAGCGTCTTGATGAGCAGTTCTTC. Translating gives CASSLEKRLDEQFF.